Each of the 19 T cell receptor beta chains below was sequenced from the same sample in a study of CXCR4 blockade with PD-1 therapy in pancreatic cancer. Libraries were prepared by immunoSEQ multiplex PCR; TCRdb keeps only in-frame clonotypes and omits some of them. The data show about 17,000 clones, 55% to 85% seen once. Sequenced input: tumor tissue. The receptors originated from a human donor with pancreatic ductal adenocarcinoma.

The rearrangement joins TRBV28 to TRBJ1-5; the D gene is possibly TRBD1 (5 bases). V lost 6 bases and J lost 2, with 11 bases in between. The CDR3 has 14 amino acids. CDR1 is MDHEN, CDR2 SYDVKM, per germline. The CDR3 loop is CASRGGIGNQPQHF. The CDR3, as DNA: TGTGCCAGCAGGGGGGGAATTGGCAATCAGCCCCAGCATTTT.

V is TRBV6-8 and J is TRBJ2-5; the match to TRBD2 covers 7 bases. V dropped 0 bases and J dropped 5; count of bases not matched to a gene: 9. The CDR3 runs to 16 residues. Germline V gives CDR1 MNHGY, CDR2 SAAAGT. CDR3 bases: TGTGCCAGCAGTTACTCGCGGGGACTATCTGAGGAGACCCAGTACTTC. Its protein is CASSYSRGLSEETQYF.

The genes are TRBV30 and TRBJ1-1, with 7 positions matching TRBD1. The V gene's germline CDR1 is GTSNPN and CDR2 SVGIG (reference sequence). This CDR3 has 13 amino acids. V lost 0 bases to trimming and J lost 4 bases; unmatched junction nucleotides: 2. In DNA form, the CDR3 reads TGTGCCTGGAGTGTAGCAGGGGGCACTGAAGCTTTCTTT. This codes for CAWSVAGGTEAFF.

The V and J genes are TRBV28 and TRBJ1-1; the D is unclear. CDR3 size: 12 residues. Trimming took off 2 bases at V and 11 bases at J, with 12 bases between the two ends. In germline, CDR1 is MDHEN, CDR2 SYDVKM. CDR3: CASSLPAGGAFF. DNA for the CDR3: TGTGCCAGCAGTTTACCAGCCGGCGGGGCTTTCTTT.

This clone was seen more than once but under ten times. V is TRBV28 and J is TRBJ2-3; 12 positions match TRBD2. The germline CDR1 and CDR2 sequences are MDHEN and SYDVKM. This CDR3 has 15 residues. V lost 5 bases, J lost 4 bases, and 4 bases stayed unmatched. CDR3 DNA: TGTGCCAGCAGTCTAGCGGGAGGGTGGGCAGATACGCAGTATTTT. Its translation is CASSLAGGWADTQYF.

The V and J genes are TRBV19 and TRBJ2-3, with TRBD1 identical over 8 bases. CDR3 size: 16 residues. CDR1 and CDR2 (germline): LNHDA, SQIVND (reference sequence). The junction had 7 bases not matched to a gene; V was cut back by 3 bases and J by 2 bases. The CDR3 DNA follows: TGTGCCAGTAGTATTCTGGGACAGGCCATCACAGATACGCAGTATTTT. As protein: CASSILGQAITDTQYF.

The rearrangement links TRBV28 to TRBJ2-1, with a tentative D call TRBD1 (6 bases). This CDR3 is 15 amino acids long. Trimming removed 1 base from V and 1 base from J, with 8 bases in between. Germline CDR1 is MDHEN and CDR2 is SYDVKM. The CDR3 nucleotides read TGTGCCAGCAGTTTATCAACAGGGTCCTACAATGAGCAGTTCTTC. Protein: CASSLSTGSYNEQFF.

This clone was recorded only once. V gene TRBV6-8 combines with J gene TRBJ2-1; 12 bases fit TRBD2. V shed 5 bases, J shed 5 bases, and the junction held 7 bases outside the gene matches. The CDR3 runs to 16 residues. Germline lookup yields CDR1 MNHGY and CDR2 SAAAGT. The CDR3 DNA sequence: TGTGCCAGCAGTCCGGGACTAGCGGGCGGAAACAATGAGCAGTTCTTC. Translated: CASSPGLAGGNNEQFF.

This clone was detected only a few times. The genes are TRBV28 and TRBJ2-5; 13 bases fit TRBD2. The J segment lost 6 bases and the V segment lost 4 bases, leaving 8 bases of the junction unmatched. The CDR3 length is 16 residues. Germline CDR1 reads MDHEN; CDR2 reads SYDVKM. The CDR3 is CASSSPWTSGSQTQYF. The CDR3 coding sequence is TGTGCCAGCAGTTCTCCCTGGACTAGCGGGAGTCAGACCCAGTACTTC.

This clone was observed a few times. The V and J genes are TRBV9 and TRBJ1-6, with 8 bases aligning to TRBD1. Germline CDR1 is SGDLS and CDR2 is YYNGEE. The junction had 7 bases not matched to a gene; V was cut back by 2 bases and J by 9 bases. This CDR3 is built from 15 residues. As DNA, the CDR3 is TGTGCCAGCAGCGTTGGACAGGGCGCGGCTTCACCCCTCCACTTT. This codes for CASSVGQGAASPLHF.

J is TRBJ2-7 and V is TRBV19, with 11 bases identical to TRBD2. The V segment lost 4 bases and the J segment 0 bases; nucleotides outside the gene matches: 5. The CDR3 runs 16 residues. Germline loops: CDR1 LNHDA, CDR2 SQIVND (reference sequence). In DNA, the CDR3 is TGTGCCAGTAGTAGGCTAGCGGGAGGTCCCTCCTACGAGCAGTACTTC. The encoded protein is CASSRLAGGPSYEQYF.

V and J are TRBV15 and TRBJ2-3, with a tentative D call TRBD1 (5 bases). Deletions cut 2 bases from V and 5 bases from J, with 11 bases between. Germline-derived CDR1 and CDR2 are LNHNV and YYDKDF (reference sequence). The CDR3 loop spans 14 amino acids. The CDR3 loop is CATSRIGRGDTQYF. Here the CDR3 DNA reads TGTGCCACCAGCAGAATAGGAAGGGGAGATACGCAGTATTTT.

This clone came up once. The chain uses TRBV18 and TRBJ1-1; tentative D call: TRBD1 (5 bases). The ends were cut back, 2 bases at V and 0 bases at J, with 19 bases in the middle. This CDR3 has 18 residues. Per the germline V gene, CDR1 is KGHSH and CDR2 is LQKENI. CDR3 in amino acids: CASSPWDLGEIMNTEAFF. The CDR3 bases are TGTGCCAGCTCACCATGGGACCTGGGCGAAATTATGAACACTGAAGCTTTCTTT.

The chain combines TRBV18 with TRBJ1-4, with D perhaps TRBD1 (5 bases). Trimming took off 6 bases at V and 3 bases at J, with 14 bases between the two ends. Looked up from germline, CDR1 is KGHSH and CDR2 is LQKENI. This CDR3 comprises 15 residues. This CDR3 is CASSPETAPNEKLFF. Here the CDR3 DNA reads TGTGCCAGCTCCCCAGAGACAGCCCCTAATGAAAAACTGTTTTTT. Using reference TRBV18 and TRBJ1-4 for the parts outside the CDR3, the full variable domain is NAGVMQNPRHLVRRRGQEARLRCSPMKGHSHVYWYRQLPEEGLKFMVYLQKENIIDESGMPKERFSAEFPKEGPSILRIQQVVRGDSAAYFCASSPETAPNEKLFFGSGTQLSVL.

In its sample, this clone was seen a few times. V usage is TRBV6-8 and J usage is TRBJ2-5; TRBD1 aligns across 8 bases. Germline values: CDR1 MNHGY, CDR2 SAAAGT. The trim removed 6 bases at V and 5 bases at J, leaving 11 bases unmatched. The CDR3 totals 15 residues. The CDR3 sequence is CASSYLRQGTETQYF. The CDR3 bases are TGTGCCAGCAGCTACCTCCGACAGGGGACGGAGACCCAGTACTTC.

This clone has just a few counts. The chain employs TRBV30 and TRBJ1-1; no clear D gene. V was cut by 0 bases and J by 8 bases, with 7 bases left in between. The germline gives CDR1 GTSNPN, CDR2 SVGIG (reference sequence). The CDR3 runs 11 residues. This CDR3 is CAWSVRAEAFF. Written as DNA, the CDR3 is TGTGCCTGGAGTGTTAGGGCCGAAGCTTTCTTT.

This clone appeared once. At one end the junction does not follow the germline gene, possibly because of a read error. J is TRBJ1-6 and V is TRBV18; tentative D call: TRBD1 (6 bases). The V gene's germline CDR1 is KGHSH and CDR2 LQKENI. The CDR3 length is 17 residues. CDR3 nucleotides: TGTGCCAGCTCACCACCAACCGGGGGCGTTGGTAATTCACCCCTTCACTTT. Protein sequence: CASSPPTGGVGNSPLHF.

The rearrangement joins TRBV14 to TRBJ2-7; D remains unclear. V lost 1 base and J lost 9, with 7 bases in between. The length of the CDR3 is 11 residues. Germline CDR1 is SGHDN and CDR2 is FVKESK. CDR3 sequence reads: CASSQGAGQYF. The CDR3 coding sequence is TGTGCCAGCAGCCAAGGGGCAGGGCAGTACTTC.

The chain uses TRBV19 and TRBJ1-2; the match to TRBD1 covers 11 bases. V was pared by 5 bases and J by 7 bases, with 9 bases of the junction left unmatched. Germline V CDR1 and CDR2: LNHDA, SQIVND (reference sequence). This CDR3 is 15 amino acids long. This CDR3 is CASSSPGQGAGGYTF. CDR3 nucleotide sequence: TGTGCCAGTAGTTCCCCCGGACAGGGGGCGGGTGGCTACACCTTC.